This T cell receptor beta chain was profiled in a study of blood T cells in healthy people across ages. Regarding the study as a whole: A strong correlation was found between TCR beta diversity and the percentage of naive T cells. Long-lived donors carried more naive CD4+ cells and greater diversity than aged donors.

Every donor contributed roughly 11 milliliters of peripheral blood by blood draw. Per-sample yields of isolated PBMCs were at least 6 million. A second PCR of roughly 7 to 11 cycles used a sample-barcoded 5' primer and a J-beta primer mix. TCRdb analysed the 5' RACE reads with MiXCR anew, one entry per CDR3 protein. The data contain 700,000 or so distinct CDR3 sequences, about a fifth of them singletons. Germline-derived CDR1 and CDR2 are DFQATT and SNEGSKA (reference sequence). The CDR3 sequence is 16 residues long. Trimming stripped 0 bases from V and 5 bases from J, with 17 bases between. This clonotype occurred a few times. The target antigen is unknown.

Sequenced: blood. This clonotype was sampled from a man between 70 and 80 years old in good health. The chain employs TRBV20-1 and TRBJ1-5, with D maybe TRBD1 (5 bases). For the CDR3, the DNA is TGCAGTGCTAGAGATGAGATCCGGCAGGGTGATCAGCCCCAGCATTTT. The encoded protein is CSARDEIRQGDQPQHF.